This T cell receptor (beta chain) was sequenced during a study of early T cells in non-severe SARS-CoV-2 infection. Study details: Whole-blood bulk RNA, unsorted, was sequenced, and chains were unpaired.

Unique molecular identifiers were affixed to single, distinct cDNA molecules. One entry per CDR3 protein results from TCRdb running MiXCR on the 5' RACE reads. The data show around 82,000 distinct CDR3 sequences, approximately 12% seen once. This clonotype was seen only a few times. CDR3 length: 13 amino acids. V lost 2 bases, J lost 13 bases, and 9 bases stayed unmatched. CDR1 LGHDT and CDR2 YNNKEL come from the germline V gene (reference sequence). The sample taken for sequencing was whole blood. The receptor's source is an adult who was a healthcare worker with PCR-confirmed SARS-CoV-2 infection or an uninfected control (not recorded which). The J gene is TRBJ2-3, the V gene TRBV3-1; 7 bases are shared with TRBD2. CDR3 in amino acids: CASSQRSGEREYF. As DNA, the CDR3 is TGTGCCAGCAGCCAACGAAGCGGGGAGCGGGAGTATTTT.